This T cell receptor beta chain was captured by sequencing in a study of OX40 agonist ivuxolimab in advanced cancers. Findings and caveats of the study: The antigens recognized by the expanded peripheral T cells, that is their antigen specificity, were not determined. On average, CD8+ T cells had more expanded clones than CD4+.

Trimming left V 7 bases short and J 4 bases short, with 20 bases between. The CDR3 is 15 amino acids. Germline CDR1 is SGHDT and CDR2 is YYEEEE. Assay used: immunoSEQ multiplex PCR; TCRdb lists only in-frame clones, some missing. The sample comprises 80,000 to 100,000 clones, 80% to 90% of which are singletons, and around 5.9% rests with the top ten. Peripheral blood came from all dose cohorts at three timepoints. Concerning this clone itself: Its antigen is currently unknown.

This receptor was taken from an adult with an advanced solid tumor such as melanoma, head and neck, liver or kidney cancer. This specimen was CD4+ or CD8+ T cells sorted from blood, taken in a trial of the OX40 agonist ivuxolimab. The chain is built from TRBV5-6 and TRBJ1-2; D gene uncertain. The CDR3 nucleotides read TGTGCCAGCGGGGATTTTAGTCGAAAGACCTATGGCTACACCTTC. Its translation: CASGDFSRKTYGYTF.